Below, 30 T cell receptor beta chains from the same sample are listed, as sequenced in a study of brain T cells in children with intractable seizures. TCRdb's table, derived via immunoSEQ multiplex PCR, lists solely in-frame clones and lacks some. Of 65,000 to 85,000 clones in the sample, more than 85% were seen once. The source was peripheral blood, collected at surgery. These receptor sequences come from a boy in the first two years of life with tuberous sclerosis and intractable seizures.

The rearrangement joins TRBV3-1 (or the pseudogene TRBV3-2) to TRBJ1-6; possibly TRBD1 for D (5 bases). Between the trimmed V and J ends, which lost 0 bases and 7 bases, there was a span of 10 bases. Germline loops: CDR1 LGHDT, CDR2 YNNKEL (reference sequence). CDR3 size: 15 residues. The CDR3 nucleotides are TGTGCCAGCAGCCAAGATCAGGGTTGGAATTCACCCCTCCACTTT. This sequence encodes CASSQDQGWNSPLHF.

This clone has just a few counts. This sequence joins TRBV28 and TRBJ1-5; D might be TRBD1 (5 bases). V lost 6 bases to trimming and J lost 3 bases, with 12 bases between them. The CDR3 is 14 amino acids. Germline V gives CDR1 MDHEN, CDR2 SYDVKM. CDR3: CASRLDRYNQPQHF. DNA for the CDR3: TGTGCCAGCAGACTAGACAGATACAATCAGCCCCAGCATTTT. The full variable domain, completed using reference TRBV28 and TRBJ1-5, is DVKVTQSSRYLVKRTGEKVFLECVQDMDHENMFWYRQDPGLGLRLIYFSYDVKMKEKGDIPEGYSVSREKKERFSLILESASTNQTSMYLCASRLDRYNQPQHFGDGTRLSIL.

This clone is a singleton in its sample. The chain links TRBV6-5 to TRBJ2-5, with 7 bases lining up with TRBD2. The germline V gene has CDR1 MNHEY and CDR2 SVGAGI. V lost 6 bases to trimming and J lost 4 bases; unmatched junction nucleotides: 5. The CDR3 covers 13 residues. The CDR3 sequence is CASSGGTRETQYF. In DNA form, the CDR3 reads TGTGCCAGCAGCGGGGGGACCCGAGAGACCCAGTACTTC.

The chain couples TRBV28 to TRBJ2-3; D uncertain. CDR1 MDHEN and CDR2 SYDVKM come from the germline V gene. The CDR3 is made up of 15 amino acids. V was cut by 3 bases and J by 0 bases, with 10 bases left in between. The CDR3 sequence: CASSLFAASTDTQYF. The CDR3 DNA is TGTGCCAGCAGTTTGTTTGCGGCTAGCACAGATACGCAGTATTTT.

The gene calls are TRBV12-3 or TRBV12-4 and TRBJ1-5; TRBD1 matches 7 bases. Unmatched junction bases numbered 5, after V lost 6 bases and J lost 6 bases. The CDR3 loop spans 13 amino acids. The CDR3 loop reads CASRDRVSQPQHF. The CDR3 bases are TGTGCCAGCAGAGACAGGGTTTCTCAGCCCCAGCATTTT.

The chain combines TRBV19 with TRBJ1-3; 9 bases are a match to TRBD1. V was clipped by 5 bases and J by 0 bases; unmatched bases: 5. The CDR3 consists of 16 residues. Per germline, CDR1 LNHDA and CDR2 SQIVND (reference sequence). Written as DNA, the CDR3 is TGTGCCAGTAGTGCCACAGGGGGCGTCTCTGGAAACACCATATATTTT. As protein: CASSATGGVSGNTIYF.

This chain uses TRBV6-5 with TRBJ2-2; D gene ambiguous. V was shortened by 8 bases and J by 4 bases, with 14 bases between the two germline ends. Germline V gene data show CDR1 as MNHEY and CDR2 as SVGAGI. This CDR3 spans 14 amino acids. This chain's CDR3 is CASVASILTGELFF. The CDR3 region has the DNA TGTGCCAGCGTCGCCTCGATCCTCACCGGGGAGCTGTTTTTT.

The rearrangement joins TRBV5-4 to TRBJ2-1; a possible D gene is TRBD2 (6 bases). This CDR3 is 14 amino acids long. Germline loops: CDR1 SGHNT, CDR2 YYREEE (reference sequence). Trimming removed 2 bases from V and 8 bases from J, with 14 bases in between. The CDR3 sequence is CASSFRLAFDEQFF. DNA of the CDR3: TGTGCCAGCAGCTTTAGGCTAGCGTTTGATGAGCAGTTCTTC.

J is TRBJ1-5 and V is TRBV21-1. TRBV21-1 is marked as a pseudogene. The CDR3 loop spans 16 amino acids. The CDR3 loop reads CASSPPRSYSNQPQHF. CDR3 bases: TGTGCCAGCAGTCCTCCCCGTTCCTATAGCAATCAGCCCCAGCATTTT.

This chain links TRBV4-1 with TRBJ1-1; 10 bases are shared with TRBD1. This CDR3 is 14 amino acids long. V trimming: 4 bases; J trimming: 1 base; junction bases outside the gene matches: 0. Germline-derived CDR1 and CDR2 are MGHRA and YSYEKL. CDR3 nucleotide sequence: TGCGCCAGCAGCCGGGACAGGGGGAACACTGAAGCTTTCTTT. Its translation is CASSRDRGNTEAFF.

The rearrangement joins TRBV25-1 to TRBJ1-1, with D hard to call. CDR1 is MGHDK, CDR2 SYGVNS, per germline. The germline V and J ends were trimmed by 2 bases and 2 bases, with 6 bases remaining between them. The length of the CDR3 is 13 residues. This CDR3 reads CASSEPGNTEAFF. CDR3 DNA sequence: TGTGCCAGCAGTGAACCAGGTAACACTGAAGCTTTCTTT.

CDR3 sequence reads: CATTAGWGYTF. The CDR3 DNA is TGTGCCACCACGGCAGGCTGGGGCTACACCTTC. This chain connects TRBV6-5 to TRBJ1-2; D unresolved. Germline V gene data show CDR1 as MNHEY and CDR2 as SVGAGI. The germline V and J ends were trimmed by 10 bases and 8 bases, with 14 bases remaining between them. The CDR3 has 11 amino acids.

The rearrangement joins TRBV7-2 to TRBJ1-1; D is unclear. This CDR3 comprises 15 residues. Trimming pared 4 bases from V and 2 bases from J, leaving 14 bases between. Germline CDR1 SGHTA, CDR2 FQGNSA. CDR3 protein: CASSYRTAHNTEAFF. CDR3 DNA: TGTGCCAGCAGCTATCGGACGGCGCATAACACTGAAGCTTTCTTT.

V usage is TRBV4-1 and J usage is TRBJ2-5; TRBD2 matches 10 bases. The CDR3 is made up of 15 amino acids. Losses at the gene ends were 3 bases for V and 1 base for J; bases not matched to a gene: 2. Germline values: CDR1 MGHRA, CDR2 YSYEKL. The CDR3 here is CASSQTSGFQETQYF. The CDR3 nucleotides are TGCGCCAGCAGCCAGACTAGCGGGTTCCAAGAGACCCAGTACTTC.

V and J are TRBV6-2 or TRBV6-3 and TRBJ2-7; D gene unclear. Trimming left V 4 bases short and J 3 bases short, with 10 bases between. The CDR3 covers 13 residues. CDR1 is MNHEY and CDR2 is SVGEGT in the germline V gene. The CDR3 DNA reads TGTGCCAGCAGTTTAACGATGTTCTACGAGCAGTACTTC. This sequence encodes CASSLTMFYEQYF.

The chain uses TRBV7-2 and TRBJ2-7; D may be TRBD1 or TRBD2 (5 bases each). The germline V gene has CDR1 SGHTA and CDR2 FQGNSA. There are 14 residues in the CDR3. V was trimmed by 5 bases and J by 2 bases, leaving 13 bases between them. CDR3 sequence reads: CASSLASGPYEQYF. The CDR3 region has the DNA TGTGCCAGCAGCCTCGCGTCGGGGCCCTACGAGCAGTACTTC.

This sequence joins TRBV7-8 and TRBJ1-5, with D uncertain. The V and J ends lost 0 bases and 6 bases respectively, with 3 bases between them. Germline V CDR1 and CDR2: SGHVS, FQNEAQ. The CDR3 has 12 residues. The chain's CDR3 is CASSLAGQPQHF. CDR3 bases: TGTGCCAGCAGCTTAGCGGGTCAGCCCCAGCATTTT.

This sequence joins TRBV4-1 and TRBJ2-1, with TRBD2 matching over 7 bases. The length of the CDR3 is 17 residues. CDR1 and CDR2 (germline): MGHRA, YSYEKL. J gave up 7 bases and V 2 bases, and 14 bases lay outside the gene matches. As DNA, the CDR3 is TGCGCCAGCAGCCAACGCCCGACGGGGGGAGGGTGGAATGAGCAGTTCTTC. Protein product: CASSQRPTGGGWNEQFF.

J is TRBJ2-4 and V is TRBV7-2, with D perhaps TRBD2 (6 bases). With 4 bases removed from V and 3 bases from J, the gap between germline ends came to 7 bases. This CDR3 comprises 13 residues. CDR1 and CDR2 (germline): SGHTA, FQGNSA. The CDR3 loop is CASSWEVKNIQYF. The CDR3 region has the DNA TGTGCCAGCAGCTGGGAGGTCAAAAACATTCAGTACTTC.

This chain links TRBV3-1 (or the pseudogene TRBV3-2) with TRBJ1-5; 9 bases align to TRBD1. Trimming at V came to 0 bases and at J to 7 bases, leaving 1 base not matched to a gene. CDR1 LGHDT and CDR2 YNNKEL come from the germline V gene (reference sequence). This CDR3 is built from 14 residues. The CDR3 sequence: CASSQETGGQPQHF. The DNA for the CDR3 is TGTGCCAGCAGCCAAGAGACAGGGGGACAGCCCCAGCATTTT.

This clone has just a few counts. This chain uses TRBV19 with TRBJ1-1, with D possibly being TRBD1 (6 bases). V was pared by 6 bases and J by 4 bases, with 18 bases between. Germline V gives CDR1 LNHDA, CDR2 SQIVND (reference sequence). The CDR3 loop spans 15 amino acids. CDR3 coding DNA: TGTGCCAGTAGCCCCCCCAGGGGCTATGGCACTGAAGCTTTCTTT. Encoded protein: CASSPPRGYGTEAFF.

The chain carries TRBV27 and TRBJ2-7; 12 bases map to TRBD1. The V gene end was trimmed by 0 bases and the J gene end by 6 bases; junction bases not matched to a gene: 6. This CDR3 has 16 residues. Germline lookup yields CDR1 MNHEY and CDR2 SMNVEV (reference sequence). Written as DNA, the CDR3 is TGTGCCAGCAGTTTATCCTTCGGGGACAGGGGGCGCGAGCAGTACTTC. Protein: CASSLSFGDRGREQYF.

This chain joins TRBV7-3 and TRBJ2-2; 11 bases are shared with TRBD2. The CDR3 has 16 amino acids. V lost 5 bases, J lost 4 bases, and 6 bases stayed unmatched. Germline V gene lookup returns CDR1 SGHTA and CDR2 FQGTGA. The CDR3 DNA reads TGTGCCAGCAGCATAGGACTAGCGGGTGTCACCGGGGAGCTGTTTTTT. This sequence encodes CASSIGLAGVTGELFF.

The rearrangement joins TRBV7-9 to TRBJ1-2; D is undetermined. CDR1 is SEHNR, CDR2 FQNEAQ, per germline (reference sequence). This CDR3 region has 13 residues. Trimming took off 0 bases at V and 2 bases at J, with 4 bases between the two ends. The CDR3 nucleotides are TGTGCCAGCAGCTTAGCCCAAAACTATGGCTACACCTTC. Amino acids: CASSLAQNYGYTF.

V usage is TRBV5-5 and J usage is TRBJ2-1; 7 nucleotides align to TRBD2. Germline loops: CDR1 SGHKS, CDR2 YYEKEE (reference sequence). Trimming cost V 1 base and J 14 bases; bases outside gene matches: 3. The CDR3 runs 11 residues. The CDR3 reads CASSLTSAEFF. In DNA, the CDR3 is TGTGCCAGCAGCTTGACTAGCGCGGAGTTCTTC.

A remark on this clone: Relative to the germline gene, one junction end is altered; a read error may explain this. The chain recombines TRBV11-2 with TRBJ2-5; maybe TRBD2 (6 bases). The CDR3 contains 17 residues. Germline CDR1 reads SGHAT; CDR2 reads FQNNGV. The CDR3 DNA follows: TGTGCCAGCAGCCCCAACATTCGGGAGCGGCTTCAAGAGGCCCAGTACTTC. Translation gives CASSPNIRERLQEAQYF.

This chain joins TRBV24-1 and TRBJ1-1; 8 nucleotides agree with TRBD1. The CDR3 length is 12 residues. Looked up from germline, CDR1 is KGHDR and CDR2 is SFDVKD. V was clipped by 10 bases and J by 4 bases; unmatched bases: 4. This CDR3 reads CATSTGGTEAFF. The CDR3, as DNA: TGTGCCACTAGTACAGGGGGCACTGAAGCTTTCTTT.

V is TRBV2 and J is TRBJ2-3; no reliable D call. There are 12 residues in the CDR3. Trimming cost V 6 bases and J 2 bases, with 6 bases left between them. CDR1 and CDR2 from the germline V gene are SNHLY and FYNNEI. CDR3 DNA: TGTGCCAGCAGGGGCGACACAGATACGCAGTATTTT. Protein: CASRGDTDTQYF.

The genes are TRBV28 and TRBJ1-2; possibly TRBD1 for D (5 bases). The CDR3 is 14 residues long. V was cut by 3 bases and J by 2 bases, with 10 bases left in between. The germline V gene has CDR1 MDHEN and CDR2 SYDVKM. CDR3 sequence reads: CASSLSRVNYGYTF. In nucleotides, the CDR3 is TGTGCCAGCAGTTTGAGCAGGGTGAACTATGGCTACACCTTC.

The V call is TRBV19, the J call TRBJ2-2; no clear D. This CDR3 has 11 amino acids. Trimming took 8 bases from V and 5 from J, leaving 6 bases between them. Germline loops: CDR1 LNHDA, CDR2 SQIVND (reference sequence). CDR3 sequence reads: CASLGTGELFF. CDR3 DNA: TGTGCCAGTCTAGGAACCGGGGAGCTGTTTTTT.